Listed here is a single T cell receptor (beta chain). Its specificity is unknown. TCRdb's copy holds only in-frame clones and misses some; the assay was immunoSEQ multiplex PCR. The sample lists 95,000 or so clones, about 86% occurring once. The CDR3 consists of 14 residues. V shed 8 bases and J shed 0 bases, with 11 bases lying between them. Germline CDR1 and CDR2: MNHEY and SVGAGI. This sample was taken from a study of identifying expanded T cells in peripheral blood. Study findings and constraints: Roughly 1.2 clones differed between technical replicates, versus about 17 and 20 over time.

What was sequenced was blood. The chain links TRBV6-5 to TRBJ1-3; no reliable D call. The origin of this receptor is a person aged 18 to 70 in good health. The DNA of the CDR3 is TGTGCCAGCGGGTCTTCCTACTCTGGAAACACCATATATTTT. It specifies CASGSSYSGNTIYF.